This T cell receptor beta chain was documented in a study of radiotherapy plus CTLA-4 blockade in lung cancer. Overall study findings and caveats: Blood-borne expansion of tumor-derived TCR clones followed radiotherapy plus ipilimumab. Best predicting response, reportedly, were early blood T cell clone dynamics, with interferon-beta.

For this clone: Its antigen is currently unknown.

TCRdb's table, derived via immunoSEQ multiplex PCR, lists solely in-frame clones and lacks some. Of about 98,000 clones in the sample, approximately 85% were seen once. The CDR3 totals 17 residues. The germline CDR1 and CDR2 sequences are SEHNR and FQNEAQ (reference sequence). The V and J ends lost 5 bases and 2 bases respectively, with 22 bases between them. Sequenced here: peripheral blood, sampled from a patient treated with radiotherapy plus ipilimumab. This sequence originates from a human donor with non-small cell lung cancer who had a partial response to radiotherapy plus ipilimumab. This rearrangement joins TRBV7-9 to TRBJ2-7, with D perhaps matching TRBD1 (7 bases). CDR3 sequence (DNA): TGTGCCAGCAGCGCCAGGGGGGAAAGCGTCCGCCCCTACGAGCAGTACTTC. Amino acid sequence: CASSARGESVRPYEQYF.